This entry describes one T cell receptor beta chain. Its specificity is not known. Running of the assay took place at deep level. The repertoire was sequenced with immunoSEQ multiplex PCR; TCRdb's copy has only in-frame clones and lacks some. The table has 1,500,000 or so clones, roughly 96% seen once. The entry originates in a study of shared clonotypes between healthy human individuals. Study results and caveats: Despite large depth, sorted-subset datasets appeared incompletely sequenced. Genetic and exposure-history diversity was limited by the small donor number.

CDR3 length: 17 residues. J gave up 0 bases and V 3 bases, and 6 bases lay outside the gene matches. Germline V lookup: CDR1 GTSNPN, CDR2 SVGIG (reference sequence). Naive CD45RA+ and memory CD45RA-negative subsets were split from CD4+ cells. The rearrangement joins TRBV30 to TRBJ2-7; 15 bases are a match to TRBD2. This clonotype was sampled from a man aged 25 to 40 in good health. The sample taken for sequencing was naive CD4+ T cells sorted from blood. Subset described: CD45RA+ positively selected. This CDR3 reads CAWRSGLAGGRSYEQYF. As DNA, the CDR3 is TGTGCCTGGAGGTCGGGACTAGCGGGAGGACGCTCCTACGAGCAGTACTTC.